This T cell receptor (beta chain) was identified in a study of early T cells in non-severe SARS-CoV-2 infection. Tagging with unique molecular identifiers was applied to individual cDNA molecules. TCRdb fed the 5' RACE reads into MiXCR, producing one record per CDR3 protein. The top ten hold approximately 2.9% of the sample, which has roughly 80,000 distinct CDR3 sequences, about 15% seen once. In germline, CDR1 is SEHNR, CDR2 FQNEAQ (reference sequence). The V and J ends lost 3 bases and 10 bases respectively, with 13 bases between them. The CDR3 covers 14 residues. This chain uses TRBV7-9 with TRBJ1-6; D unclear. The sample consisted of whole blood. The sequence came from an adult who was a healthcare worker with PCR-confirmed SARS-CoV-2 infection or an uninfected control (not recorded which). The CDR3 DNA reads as TGTGCCAGCAGCTTCACGGGCTCCGCCTCACCCCTCCACTTT. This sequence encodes CASSFTGSASPLHF.